These T cell receptor beta chains were read from a single sample in a study of shared clonotypes between healthy human individuals. TCRdb's copy holds only in-frame clones and misses some; the assay was immunoSEQ multiplex PCR. The sample records around 2,000,000 clones, about 92% being singletons. Sequenced material: naive CD8+ T cells from PBMCs. Receptors originate from a man younger than 30 in good health. Some clones in this sample may be carry-over from other donors' samples. The CDR3 runs from the conserved cysteine through the conserved F or W. Part of the rows lack a size; the others show once, few, many or a class for expanded clones.

v_gene	abundance	j_gene	CDR3aa
TRBV6-1	NA	TRBJ2-5	CASSVQGAQETQYF
TRBV19	NA	TRBJ2-1	CASRTGLGEQFF
TRBV28	NA	TRBJ2-7	CASSLSSYYEQYF
TRBV16	NA	TRBJ1-2	CASSQAERGYGYTF
TRBV5-6	NA	TRBJ2-7	CASSWTYDRGYEQYF
TRBV2	NA	TRBJ2-4	CASSEILATAKNIQYF
TRBV6-4	NA	TRBJ2-7	CASSEGGLAGRREQYF
TRBV11-2	NA	TRBJ1-1	CASSLKYKSGPEAFF
TRBV10-3	NA	TRBJ2-1	CAINGPHNEQFF
TRBV19	NA	TRBJ1-1	CASAGQLNTEAFF
TRBV29-1	NA	TRBJ2-1	CSALGPGERGNSYNEQFF
TRBV6-1	NA	TRBJ2-3	CASSERGHGSTQYF
TRBV9	NA	TRBJ1-2	CASSPEGQGRTYGYTF
TRBV30	NA	TRBJ2-1	CAWSVVMNEQFF
TRBV30	few	TRBJ1-1	CAWSPRGGRLNTEAFF
TRBV27	once	TRBJ2-7	CASSLSTGGGEQYF
TRBV7-3	NA	TRBJ2-3	CASSPDGSPDTQYF
TRBV27	NA	TRBJ2-3	CASSFLGGVSTDTQYF
TRBV19	NA	TRBJ2-7	CASSIQGTGDEQYF
TRBV7-3	NA	TRBJ1-4	CASSLIGTSHRPPTNEKLFF
TRBV4-2	NA	TRBJ2-7	CASSQEGGSSYEQYF
TRBV7-9	once	TRBJ2-7	CASSLDSRGPPSYEQYF
TRBV14	once	TRBJ2-1	CASSLQGAYNEQFF
TRBV28	NA	TRBJ2-7	CASSLGTSYEQYF
TRBV27	NA	TRBJ1-2	CASSLQQGAAANYGYTF
TRBV5-4	NA	TRBJ2-7	CASSLSTGGYEQYF
TRBV18	NA	TRBJ2-1	CASSPQGLAGVYNEQFF
TRBV10-3	NA	TRBJ2-7	CAISPGTRTVNLTYEQYF
TRBV19	NA	TRBJ2-7	CASSSQGVTYEQYF
TRBV9	few	TRBJ1-1	CASSLGRGRTEAFF
TRBV5-1	NA	TRBJ2-1	CASSLVTAGWDEQFF
TRBV6-5	NA	TRBJ2-3	CASSPRGLRSDTQYF
TRBV13	NA	TRBJ2-3	CASSLGGRQTDTQYF
TRBV28	NA	TRBJ2-7	CATQQGTGNSYEQYF
TRBV11-3	NA	TRBJ2-7	CASSLRGGDEQYF
TRBV27	NA	TRBJ1-2	CASSQSPRGIDYGYTF
TRBV29-1	NA	TRBJ2-5	CSVEGGGWQETQYF
TRBV4-3	NA	TRBJ1-4	CASSQGTGGEKLFF
TRBV5-6	NA	TRBJ2-1	CASSLGVGRESYNEQFF
TRBV5-6	NA	TRBJ2-1	CASSLENSGYYNEQFF
TRBV5-6	NA	TRBJ2-1	CASSRGSPSYNEQFF
TRBV29-1	NA	TRBJ1-1	CSVASTEAFF
TRBV6-6	once	TRBJ2-1	CASSPTRRPKNGEFF
TRBV5-4	NA	TRBJ2-1	CASNSGTGSHNEQFF
TRBV29-1	few	TRBJ1-1	CSVEAGGTEAFF
TRBV9	NA	TRBJ2-1	CASSVAGGTYNEQFF
TRBV27	NA	TRBJ1-1	CASSSLGQGPNTEAFF
TRBV7-9	NA	TRBJ1-2	CASSPGANYGYTF
TRBV10-2	NA	TRBJ2-1	CASSEIEGGNEQFF
TRBV9	NA	TRBJ2-7	CASSANSGRAYEQYF
TRBV6-5	NA	TRBJ1-1	CASSTGGANTEAFF
TRBV4-1	NA	TRBJ2-7	CASSHTPGAYEQYF
TRBV6-5	NA	TRBJ1-1	CASSPRGGNTEAFF
TRBV27	once	TRBJ1-2	CASSPGTVNGYTF
TRBV7-9	NA	TRBJ2-3	CASSSTADTQYF
TRBV2	NA	TRBJ1-2	CASSEKPWETGAITNYGYTF